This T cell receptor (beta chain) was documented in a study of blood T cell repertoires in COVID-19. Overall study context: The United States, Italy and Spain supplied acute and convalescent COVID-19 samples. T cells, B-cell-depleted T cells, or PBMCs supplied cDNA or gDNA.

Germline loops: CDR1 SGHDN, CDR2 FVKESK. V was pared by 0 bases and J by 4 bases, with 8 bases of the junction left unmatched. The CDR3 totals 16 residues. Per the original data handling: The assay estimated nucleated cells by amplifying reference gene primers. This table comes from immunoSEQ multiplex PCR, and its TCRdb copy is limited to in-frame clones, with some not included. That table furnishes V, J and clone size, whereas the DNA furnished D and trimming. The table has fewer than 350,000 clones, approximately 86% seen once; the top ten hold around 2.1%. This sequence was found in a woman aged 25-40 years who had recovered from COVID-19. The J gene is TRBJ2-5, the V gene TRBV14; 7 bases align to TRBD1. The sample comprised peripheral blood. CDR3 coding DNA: TGTGCCAGCAGCCAAGATATCGACAGGGTTTTAGAGACCCAGTACTTC. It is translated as CASSQDIDRVLETQYF. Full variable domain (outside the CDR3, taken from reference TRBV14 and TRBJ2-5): EAGVTQFPSHSVIEKGQTVTLRCDPISGHDNLYWYRRVMGKEIKFLLHFVKESKQDESGMPNNRFLAERTGGTYSTLKVQPAELEDSGVYFCASSQDIDRVLETQYFGPGTRLLVL.